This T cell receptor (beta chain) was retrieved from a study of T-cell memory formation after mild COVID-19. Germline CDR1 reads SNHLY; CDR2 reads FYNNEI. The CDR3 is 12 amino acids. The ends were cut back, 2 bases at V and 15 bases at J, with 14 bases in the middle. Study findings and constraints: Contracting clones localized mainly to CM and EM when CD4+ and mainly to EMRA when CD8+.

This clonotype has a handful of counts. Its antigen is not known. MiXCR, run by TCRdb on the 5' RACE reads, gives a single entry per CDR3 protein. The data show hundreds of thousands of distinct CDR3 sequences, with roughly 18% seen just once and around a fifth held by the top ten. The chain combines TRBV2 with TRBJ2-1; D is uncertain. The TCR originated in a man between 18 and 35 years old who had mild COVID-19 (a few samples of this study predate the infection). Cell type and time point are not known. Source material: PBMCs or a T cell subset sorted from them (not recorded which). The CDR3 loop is CASSENGEISFF. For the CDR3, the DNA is TGTGCCAGCAGTGAAAATGGAGAGATTTCGTTCTTC.